A selection of T cell receptor beta chains follows, all from one sample in a study of vaccination and CD4 T cells after COVID-19. One entry per CDR3 protein, called by TCRdb with MiXCR from the PCR reads. This sample has around 15,000 distinct CDR3 sequences, with approximately 50% found just once. Antigen specificity for these receptors is unknown. Sequencing was performed on CD4+ T cells from blood, cultured in vitro. These receptor sequences come from a human donor who had recovered from COVID-19. The CDR3 runs from the conserved cysteine through the conserved F or W. Fields, in order: J gene, V gene, clone size, D gene, CDR3 DNA, CDR3 protein. The D gene is left open where the match is weak. The size field is filled for only some rows; it gives once, few, many or a size class.

>TRBJ2-5|TRBV20-1|few|NA
TGCAGTGCTAGAGATCCATCGACTGTTAAAGAGACCCAGTACTTC
CSARDPSTVKETQYF
>TRBJ1-6|TRBV19|once|NA
TGTGCCAGTAGTATTCTACCCAACTATAATTCACCCCTCCACTTT
CASSILPNYNSPLHF
>TRBJ2-3|TRBV20-1|NA|TRBD2
TGCAGTGCTATTAGCGGGGGGGCCAACACAGATACGCAGTATTTT
CSAISGGANTDTQYF
>TRBJ2-7|TRBV5-6|NA|NA
TGTGCCAGCAGCCGTGGAACTACCTACGAGCAGTACTTC
CASSRGTTYEQYF
>TRBJ2-7|TRBV15|NA|NA
TGTGCCACCAGCAGAGATTCATTGAGGGAGCAGTACTTC
CATSRDSLREQYF
>TRBJ1-6|TRBV6-1|once|NA
TGTGCCAGCAAGGGGGGGGGGGGCTTAACCTATAATTCACCCCTCCACTTT
CASKGGGGLTYNSPLHF
>TRBJ2-6|TRBV6-1|NA|NA
TGTGCCAGCAGCCCTTTAGGGGGTGGGGCCAACGTCCTGACTTTC
CASSPLGGGANVLTF
>TRBJ1-1|TRBV24-1|NA|TRBD1
TGTGCCACCAGTGATGGGGACAGTGAAGCTTTCTTT
CATSDGDSEAFF
>TRBJ2-7|TRBV2|few|TRBD1
TGTGCCAGTCAAGTTGGGACAGAGACTACCTACGAGTGGCAGTACTTC
CASQVGTETTYEWQYF
>TRBJ1-4|TRBV27|once|TRBD1
TGTGCCAGCAGTTTATACAGGGGAGGTGAAAAACTGTTTTTT
CASSLYRGGEKLFF
>TRBJ2-4|TRBV20-1|NA|NA
TGCAGTGCTCAACTTTTTGGGGGGAGCCAGTACTTC
CSAQLFGGSQYF
>TRBJ1-2|TRBV12-3/TRBV12-4|NA|TRBD1
TGTGCCACCCGGACGACAGGGAGACGGAGTGGCTACACCTTC
CATRTTGRRSGYTF
>TRBJ2-7|TRBV28|NA|TRBD1
TGTGCCAGCAGTATTTTACCGGGACAGGGGACCTACGAGCAGTACTTC
CASSILPGQGTYEQYF
>TRBJ2-5|TRBV7-2|medium-sized|NA
TGTGCCAGCAGCTTAGTCGCGGCATCAGAGACCCAGTACTTC
CASSLVAASETQYF
>TRBJ1-2|TRBV4-1|few|NA
TGCGCCAGCAGCCAAGATTTCCCAGGGCGGTATGGCTACACCTTC
CASSQDFPGRYGYTF
>TRBJ2-7|TRBV11-2|NA|NA
TGTGCCAGCAGCTTAGCGTCCGGCGGGGTTGCCTACGAGCAGTACTTC
CASSLASGGVAYEQYF
>TRBJ2-7|TRBV15|NA|NA
TGTGCCACCAGCAGAGATCCAGCGGGGACAGCCTTAGAGCAGTACTTC
CATSRDPAGTALEQYF
>TRBJ1-2|TRBV6-1|NA|NA
TGTGCCAGCAGTGGTAGGGCAGGCACACTTCCTAACTATGGCTACACCTTC
CASSGRAGTLPNYGYTF
>TRBJ1-4|TRBV2|once|NA
TGTGCCAGCAACAGGATAACGGGGGAACTGTTTTTT
CASNRITGELFF
>TRBJ1-2|TRBV2|NA|NA
TGTGCCAGCAGTGAATGGAAGGGAGGTCCGGGCTACACCTTC
CASSEWKGGPGYTF
>TRBJ2-5|TRBV7-8|NA|NA
TGTGCCAGCAGCGCGCCAAGCTCGGGGCCGGAGACCCAGTACTTC
CASSAPSSGPETQYF
>TRBJ2-7|TRBV6-1|NA|TRBD1
TGTGCCAGCAGCCCGACAGGGACGCTTGGGGAGCAGTACTTC
CASSPTGTLGEQYF
>TRBJ1-2|TRBV7-2|few|TRBD1
TGTGCCAGCAGCTTAAGTTGGGGACAGGGGGCCCAGGGCTACACCTTC
CASSLSWGQGAQGYTF
>TRBJ2-5|TRBV12-3/TRBV12-4|few|NA
TGTGCCAGCAGTCAGGGCGGAGAGACCCAGTACTTC
CASSQGGETQYF
>TRBJ2-7|TRBV6-2/TRBV6-3|NA|NA
TGTGCCAGCAGCAACTACTGGGGATTCTACGAGCAGTACTTC
CASSNYWGFYEQYF
>TRBJ2-1|TRBV18|NA|TRBD2
TGTGCCAGCTCGCCGGGACTAGCGGGAGTCGATGAGCAGTTCTTC
CASSPGLAGVDEQFF
>TRBJ1-1|TRBV20-1|few|NA
TGCAGTGCTAGAAAGGATATGAACACTGAAGCTTTCTTT
CSARKDMNTEAFF
>TRBJ1-2|TRBV18|NA|TRBD1
TGTGCCAGCTCACCGGGCGAGGGGGCTGGCTATGGCTACACCTTC
CASSPGEGAGYGYTF
>TRBJ1-2|TRBV3-1|once|NA
TGTGCCAGCAGCCTCCGGGATAACTATGGCTACACCTTC
CASSLRDNYGYTF
>TRBJ1-2|TRBV2|NA|TRBD1
TGTGCCAGCAGTGAGGGACAGAGGTCTGGCTACACCTTC
CASSEGQRSGYTF
>TRBJ1-2|TRBV10-3|NA|NA
TGTGCCATCAGTGAGGGCAGGGGAAGGGATGGCTACACCTTC
CAISEGRGRDGYTF
>TRBJ1-1|TRBV20-1|NA|TRBD1
TGCAGTGCTGTAGGGACAGGGAACACTGAAGCTTTCTTT
CSAVGTGNTEAFF
>TRBJ1-2|TRBV27|few|NA
TGTGCCAGCAGTTTCGGGCAGGGCTTTGACGGCGGCTACACCTTC
CASSFGQGFDGGYTF
>TRBJ1-2|TRBV7-9|NA|NA
TGTGCCAACAGCTTGAACCAGGCCTATGGCTACACCTTC
CANSLNQAYGYTF
>TRBJ1-5|TRBV19|NA|NA
TGTGCCAGTAGGCCCGGATGGGTCGTGTGGGAATATCAGCCCCAGCATTTT
CASRPGWVVWEYQPQHF
>TRBJ2-7|TRBV5-1|NA|NA
TGCGCCAGCAGCTTGGTTGTGGCGGGTTCGGGGAACGAGCAGTACTTC
CASSLVVAGSGNEQYF
>TRBJ2-6|TRBV20-1|NA|NA
TGCAGTGCTAGCCTCTCTGGGGCCAACGTCCTGACTTTC
CSASLSGANVLTF
>TRBJ1-2|TRBV4-3|once|NA
TGCGCCAGCAGCTACAAAAAGGGTACCGGCTACACCTTC
CASSYKKGTGYTF
>TRBJ1-4|TRBV20-1|NA|TRBD1
TGCAGTGCCCCCACGACAGGGGCAAGGGAGGGGCTGTTTTTT
CSAPTTGAREGLFF
>TRBJ1-2|TRBV19|NA|NA
TGTGCCAGTAGTGACGACAGGACTAACTATGGCTACACCTTC
CASSDDRTNYGYTF
>TRBJ1-5|TRBV6-2/TRBV6-3|NA|NA
TGTGCCAGCAGAATACGAGGAAGAATTAGCAATCAGCCCCAGCATTTT
CASRIRGRISNQPQHF
>TRBJ1-1|TRBV6-1|NA|NA
TGTGCCAGCAGCAGGCGGGGCACTGAAGCTTTCTTT
CASSRRGTEAFF
>TRBJ2-1|TRBV12-3/TRBV12-4|NA|TRBD2
TGTGCCAGCAGTGGGAAACTAGCGGAAGGCTACAATGAGCAGTTCTTC
CASSGKLAEGYNEQFF
>TRBJ1-2|TRBV28|NA|NA
TGTGCCAGCAGTTCCCGGCCCTATGGGATGCAGGAGGGCTACACCTTC
CASSSRPYGMQEGYTF
>TRBJ2-1|TRBV6-1|few|TRBD2
TGTGCCAGCAGCTCGGCTAGCGGGAGGGCTTACAATGAGCAGTTCTTC
CASSSASGRAYNEQFF
>TRBJ2-1|TRBV7-2|NA|TRBD2
TGTGCCAGCAGCTCCCTAGCGGGAGGGCGGGGTGAGCAGTTCTTC
CASSSLAGGRGEQFF
>TRBJ2-3|TRBV7-3|NA|NA
TGTGCCAGCAGCTTAAACGCTCGGGGTACGCAGTATTTT
CASSLNARGTQYF
>TRBJ1-5|TRBV19|NA|NA
TGTGCCAGTAGTATGAGGGCTCAGCCCCAGCATTTT
CASSMRAQPQHF
>TRBJ2-3|TRBV20-1|few|NA
TGCAGTCGCTCCTTGGTGTGGACAGATACGCAGTATTTT
CSRSLVWTDTQYF
>TRBJ2-3|TRBV7-9|NA|TRBD2
TGTGCCAGCAGCTTCTCAGCGGGAACAGATACGCAGTATTTT
CASSFSAGTDTQYF
>TRBJ2-1|TRBV4-2|once|NA
TGTGCCAGCAGCCTAAGTGTGGCCGCCTACAATGAGCAGTTCTTC
CASSLSVAAYNEQFF
>TRBJ2-7|TRBV6-2/TRBV6-3|few|NA
TGTGCCAGCAGCCCAGACTTCCGAAGCTCCTACGAGCAGTACTTC
CASSPDFRSSYEQYF
>TRBJ1-2|TRBV30|NA|TRBD1
TGTGCCTGGAGTCGGGACAGGCCATATGGCTACACCTTC
CAWSRDRPYGYTF